Included here is one TCR beta chain sequence, with context. This clonotype occurred many times. There is no known antigen for this receptor. No much larger clone exists at a distance of one base, and base qualities are not known. These data come from a study of response to subunit inactivated influenza vaccine (dated by TCRdb to 2016 to 2019). With respect to the entire study: Deep quantitative T cell receptor repertoire profiling was used in the study to track responses to a trivalent subunit inactivated influenza vaccine. What the authors observed across the whole study: The authors suggested that each seasonal influenza vaccination may recruit only a limited number of new T cells.

The CDR3 runs 14 amino acids, cysteine and phenylalanine included. The read is trimmed to its CDR3 DNA, 42 bases read in frame from base 1. The germline V gene sets CDR1 to SGHRS and CDR2 to YFSETQ. V is reduced by 1 base and J by 6 bases, leaving a spacing of 11 bases between them. Receptor libraries were prepared by RT-PCR. The instrument given in TCRdb is Illumina HiSeq 2500. TCRdb reanalyzed the raw reads on its own, using fastp at Q25 for trimming and MiXCR for clone calling, and kept in-frame beta chains. Rows matching on CDR3 protein sequence are summarized as one entry with the most common DNA and genes. Recorded for this sample are fewer than 600,000 distinct CDR3 sequences; 6.5% to 8% of them occurred a single time. The top ten hold less than 15% of the sample.

This receptor was taken from a man between 50 and 69 years old who received an inactivated influenza vaccine. Donor details come from another sample of the same person, matched by shared clones. The chain was built from TRBV5-1 and TRBJ2-1; the D gene cannot be named for sure. The material sequenced was PBMCs from blood, taken around 25 months after vaccination. Read as DNA, the sequence is TGCGCCAGCAGCTTGAATGCTAGAACCAATGAGCAGTTCTTC. Translated, it gives CASSLNARTNEQFF.